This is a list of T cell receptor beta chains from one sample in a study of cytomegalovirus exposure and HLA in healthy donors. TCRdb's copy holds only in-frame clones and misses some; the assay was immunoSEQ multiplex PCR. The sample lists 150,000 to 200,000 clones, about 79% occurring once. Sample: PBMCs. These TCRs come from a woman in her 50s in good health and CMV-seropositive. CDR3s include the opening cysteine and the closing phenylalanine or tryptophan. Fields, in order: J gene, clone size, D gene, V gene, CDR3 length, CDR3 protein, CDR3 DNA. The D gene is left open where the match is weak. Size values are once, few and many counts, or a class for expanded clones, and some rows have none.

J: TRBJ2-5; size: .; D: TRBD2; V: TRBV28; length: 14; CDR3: CASSPGGLQETQYF; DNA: TGTGCCAGCAGTCCGGGAGGCCTTCAAGAGACCCAGTACTTC
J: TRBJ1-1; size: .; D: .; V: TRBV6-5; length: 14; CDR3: CASSYTGRATEAFF; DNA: TGTGCCAGCAGTTATACAGGCCGGGCCACTGAAGCTTTCTTT
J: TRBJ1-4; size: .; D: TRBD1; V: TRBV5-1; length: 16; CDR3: CASSLRGQAQGEKLFF; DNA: TGCGCCAGCAGCTTGAGGGGACAGGCCCAGGGAGAAAAACTGTTTTTT
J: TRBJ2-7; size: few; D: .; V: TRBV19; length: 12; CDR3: CASSIFGEEQYF; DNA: TGTGCCAGTAGTATATTTGGGGAGGAGCAGTACTTC
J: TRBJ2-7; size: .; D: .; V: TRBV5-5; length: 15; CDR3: CASSFSPLSSYEQYF; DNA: TGTGCCAGCAGCTTCTCCCCGCTAAGCTCCTACGAGCAGTACTTC
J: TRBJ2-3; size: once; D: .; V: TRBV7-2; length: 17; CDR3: CASIKVRGGGPIDTQYF; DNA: TGTGCCAGCATCAAAGTCCGTGGGGGGGGGCCCATAGATACGCAGTATTTT
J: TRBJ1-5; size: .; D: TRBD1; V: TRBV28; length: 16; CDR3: CASSHYRGALNQPQHF; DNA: TGTGCCAGCAGTCATTACAGGGGGGCCCTGAATCAGCCCCAGCATTTT
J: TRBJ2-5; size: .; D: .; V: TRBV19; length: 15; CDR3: CASSMEWVRGSTQYF; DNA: TGTGCCAGTAGTATGGAGTGGGTCAGGGGTTCGACCCAGTACTTC
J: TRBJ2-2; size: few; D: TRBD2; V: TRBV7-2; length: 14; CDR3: CASSLKGGTGELFF; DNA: TGTGCCAGCAGCTTAAAGGGAGGGACCGGGGAGCTGTTTTTT
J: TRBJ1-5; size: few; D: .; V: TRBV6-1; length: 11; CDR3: CAAGVEQPQHF; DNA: TGTGCCGCAGGGGTGGAGCAGCCCCAGCATTTT
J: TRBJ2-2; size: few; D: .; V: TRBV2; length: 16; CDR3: CASSARQFGSRSELFF; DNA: TGTGCCAGCAGTGCCAGACAGTTTGGTTCGAGGTCGGAGCTGTTTTTT
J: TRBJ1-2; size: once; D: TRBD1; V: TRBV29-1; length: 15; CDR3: CSGSESGTGSYGYTF; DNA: TGCAGCGGTTCCGAATCAGGGACAGGTAGCTATGGCTACACCTTC
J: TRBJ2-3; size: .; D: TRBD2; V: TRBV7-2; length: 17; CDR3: CASSLITGGPPAGTQYF; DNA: TGTGCCAGCAGCTTAATAACGGGGGGACCACCGGCGGGCACGCAGTATTTT
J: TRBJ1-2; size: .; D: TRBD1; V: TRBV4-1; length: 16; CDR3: CASSPSGSRGLEGYTF; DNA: TGCGCCAGCAGCCCAAGCGGTAGCAGGGGGCTGGAGGGCTACACCTTC
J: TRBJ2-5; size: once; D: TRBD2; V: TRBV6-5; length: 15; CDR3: CASSYEAGSQETQYF; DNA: TGTGCCAGCAGTTACGAAGCGGGGAGCCAAGAGACCCAGTACTTC
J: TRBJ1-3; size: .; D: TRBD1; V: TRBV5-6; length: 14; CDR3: CASSQTGDGNTIYF; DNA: TGTGCCAGCAGCCAGACAGGGGACGGAAACACCATATATTTT
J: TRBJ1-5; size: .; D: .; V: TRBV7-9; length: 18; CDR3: CASSLGVGQTLSNQPQHF; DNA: TGTGCCAGCAGCTTAGGGGTGGGGCAGACTCTTAGCAATCAGCCCCAGCATTTT